The clone carrying this T cell receptor (beta chain) was seen just once. This entry belongs to a study of blood T cell repertoires in COVID-19. Turning to the study itself: The United States, Italy and Spain were the sources of the acute and convalescent COVID-19 samples.

This CDR3 spans 15 amino acids. CDR1 LGHNA and CDR2 YSLEER come from the germline V gene. With 4 bases clipped from V and 4 bases from J, the junction kept 5 bases outside the gene matches. Seattle cases were enrolled at active infection and followed longitudinally. The method was immunoSEQ multiplex PCR; TCRdb's version includes in-frame clones alone and lacks a portion of them. The sample carries some 300,000 clones, about nine tenths recorded once. This receptor was obtained from a woman aged 45 to 65 with COVID-19, enrolled during active disease. Sequencing was carried out using peripheral blood. J is TRBJ2-1 and V is TRBV4-3; 9 bases map to TRBD1. CDR3: CASSRTGDLYNEQFF. CDR3 coding DNA: TGCGCCAGCAGCCGGACAGGGGATCTGTACAATGAGCAGTTCTTC.